This T cell receptor beta chain was captured by sequencing in a study of circulating and synovial CD4+ cells in juvenile arthritis (TCRdb year 2014). Regarding the complete study: TCRbeta CDR3 repertoires of circulating HLA-DR+ CD4 T cells, bulk blood CD4 T cells and synovial CD4 T cells were compared within each patient. Repertoire sequencing was performed with the aim of confirming enrichment of synovial clonotypes in a circulating synovial-like CD4 T cell subset. The paper's findings and limits, for the study overall: Because overlap with synovium was found to increase with sequencing depth, the full repertoire overlap was likely underestimated by the measured shared-clonotype fractions. Circulating pathogenic-like lymphocytes clustered with synovial T cells and shared a substantially higher fraction of CDR3 sequences with synovium than bulk blood. The difference between circulating pathogenic-like lymphocytes and bulk blood T cells was not detected by traditional Vbeta family usage analysis. Compared with bulk blood CD4 repertoires, both the synovial and the circulating pathogenic-like lymphocyte repertoires were less diverse, and some CPL samples were as oligoclonal as synovium. Because CPL samples and bulk blood CD4 samples differed in T cell genome counts by at least an order of magnitude, sample-size effects were addressed.

The receptor library was made with the immunoSEQ multiplex PCR assay. An external provider carried out the TCRbeta CDR3 sequencing as a commercial service. The published analysis was carried out like this. The analyses used productive nucleotide sequences together with amino acid sequences obtained by in silico translation. Diversity was measured with Renyi entropy across alpha values, using the median of 200 repeated subsamples to equalise sample size. Pairwise repertoire distance was calculated as one minus the Chao-modified Jaccard index, correcting for under-sampling, and used for clustering. Frequency-weighted overlap with synovial clonotypes was calculated over 200 sample sizes with 200 draws without replacement at each size, and the overlap was reported at the size of the smaller sample. TCRdb took over this immuneACCESS table, retaining in-frame rearrangements with V and J assigned. Such tables are incomplete; in checked studies, under half of the missing clones stem from an unresolved V gene, and the remainder is unexplained. D and trimming were read from the DNA, whereas the V and J calls and clone size are those reported in that table. For this sample the table gives 15,000 to 20,000 clones, of which around nine tenths were detected only once. Approximately 0.73% of the sample belongs to the ten largest clones.

Cut back by 2 bases and 8 bases, the V and J ends lie 13 bases apart. From the cysteine up to the phenylalanine, the CDR3 has a length of 14 residues. Here the CDR3 DNA is all that survives: 42 bases in frame from base 1. CDR1 and CDR2 (SGHRS, YFSETQ) derive from the germline V gene. On this clone: Its binding antigen is unknown. One base away there is no much larger clone; base qualities are not given.

The sequenced samples came from patients who had active juvenile idiopathic arthritis. Cells were sorted immediately after thawing, with dead cells excluded using Live/Dead Fixable Near-IR Stain. The V and J segments used are TRBV5-1 and TRBJ1-4; a weak D assignment points to TRBD1 (6 bases agree). The sequence was obtained from a human donor with juvenile idiopathic arthritis. Specimen: CD4+ T cells from blood. The nucleotide sequence reads TGCGCCAGCAGCTTACAGGGACGAGAAGAAAAACTGTTTTTT. Translated, this gives CASSLQGREEKLFF.